These 14 T cell receptor beta chains were all obtained from the same sample, sequenced in a study of radiotherapy plus CTLA-4 blockade in lung cancer. Profiling relied on immunoSEQ multiplex PCR, and the TCRdb table lists in-frame clones only, not all of them. The sample includes tens of thousands of clones, around 86% of them seen just once. The specimen was peripheral blood, collected from a patient treated with radiotherapy plus ipilimumab. The source is a human donor with non-small cell lung cancer who had stable disease on radiotherapy plus ipilimumab.

This clone was counted a few times. The rearrangement uses TRBV9 and TRBJ2-2; 11 positions agree with TRBD2. J gave up 6 bases and V 2 bases, and 9 bases lay outside the gene matches. Germline CDR1 SGDLS, CDR2 YYNGEE. The CDR3 length is 17 residues. The CDR3 loop is CASSVFLAGGGAGELFF. The CDR3 nucleotides read TGTGCCAGCAGCGTTTTCCTAGCGGGAGGTGGGGCCGGGGAGCTGTTTTTT.

The chain couples TRBV5-4 to TRBJ2-2; D might be TRBD2 (6 bases). The ends were cut back, 0 bases at V and 5 bases at J, with 17 bases in the middle. This CDR3 comprises 17 residues. Germline lookup yields CDR1 SGHNT and CDR2 YYREEE (reference sequence). CDR3 sequence reads: CASSLAGRPRGTGELFF. In DNA, the CDR3 is TGTGCCAGCAGCTTGGCCGGGAGACCCCGAGGGACCGGGGAGCTGTTTTTT.

To note about this clone: Its ends do not fully match the called genes, so a read error is possible. This chain joins TRBV7-7 and TRBJ2-1; TRBD2 matches 8 bases. Germline assignment: CDR1 SSHAT and CDR2 FNYEAQ (reference sequence). The CDR3 runs 15 residues. This chain's CDR3 is CASSPSGSFYNEQFF. CDR3 bases: TGTGCTAGCAGTCCAAGCGGGAGTTTTTACAATGAGCAGTTCTTC.

The V gene is TRBV15, the J gene TRBJ1-4, with no clear D. V gave up 8 bases and J gave up 5 bases, with 9 bases separating them. The CDR3 totals 12 residues. In germline, CDR1 is LNHNV, CDR2 YYDKDF (reference sequence). The CDR3 sequence: CATGPPNEKLFF. The DNA of the CDR3 is TGTGCCACCGGGCCCCCGAATGAAAAACTGTTTTTT.

V gene TRBV18 combines with J gene TRBJ2-2, with 8 bases matching TRBD1. The CDR3 is 18 amino acids. V shed 3 bases, J shed 1 base, and the junction held 10 bases outside the gene matches. Germline V gives CDR1 KGHSH, CDR2 LQKENI. Here the CDR3 DNA reads TGTGCCAGCTCACCCAGGCAAGCAGGGGGCATGAACACCGGGGAGCTGTTTTTT. Its protein is CASSPRQAGGMNTGELFF.

V and J are TRBV4-1 and TRBJ2-5; D perhaps matches TRBD2 (5 bases). Germline loops: CDR1 MGHRA, CDR2 YSYEKL. V was trimmed by 1 base and J by 2 bases, leaving 8 bases between them. The length of the CDR3 is 14 residues. CDR3 residues: CASSQGPGQETQYF. CDR3 nucleotides: TGCGCCAGCAGCCAAGGTCCGGGGCAAGAGACCCAGTACTTC.

This clone was found a few times. The chain couples TRBV19 to TRBJ1-1, with D perhaps matching TRBD1 (5 bases). CDR3 length equals 12 residues. Germline V gives CDR1 LNHDA, CDR2 SQIVND (reference sequence). Trimming cost V 5 bases and J 6 bases, with 10 bases left between them. CDR3 sequence (DNA): TGTGCCAGTAGTTGGCAGGGATCTGAAGCTTTCTTT. Its translation is CASSWQGSEAFF.

The chain combines TRBV4-2 with TRBJ2-1, with D possibly being TRBD2 (5 bases). Germline-derived CDR1 and CDR2 are LGHNA and YNFKEQ. The CDR3 length is 17 residues. The V end was cut by 0 bases, the J end by 0 bases, with 12 bases between. CDR3 sequence: CASSQDPFGSSYNEQFF. The CDR3 coding sequence is TGTGCCAGCAGCCAAGATCCGTTTGGGAGCTCCTACAATGAGCAGTTCTTC.

The gene calls are TRBV29-1 and TRBJ2-1, with a weak D call TRBD2 (5 bases). CDR3 size: 12 residues. The germline V gene encodes CDR1 SQVTM and CDR2 ANQGSEA. The V and J ends lost 4 bases and 4 bases respectively, with 8 bases between them. The CDR3 region has the DNA TGCAGCGTTGTGCAGCGGTACAATGAGCAGTTCTTC. Its protein is CSVVQRYNEQFF.

CDR3 in DNA: TGTGCCAGCAGCGGTGGAGGGGCGGGGGAAAAACTGTTTTTT. It encodes CASSGGGAGEKLFF. This chain joins TRBV6-5 and TRBJ1-4; TRBD1 might be the D (5 bases). The CDR3 runs to 14 residues. The V gene's germline CDR1 is MNHEY and CDR2 SVGAGI. V was cut by 6 bases and J by 8 bases, with 16 bases left in between.

The chain carries TRBV7-9 and TRBJ1-3; D is possibly TRBD1 (6 bases). Trimming took 8 bases from V and 1 from J, leaving 18 bases between them. The CDR3 sequence is 16 residues long. Looked up from germline, CDR1 is SEHNR and CDR2 is FQNEAQ (reference sequence). CDR3 nucleotides: TGTGCCAGCGACACAGGGAGAAGGGGATCTGGAAACACCATATATTTT. This translates into CASDTGRRGSGNTIYF.

The V call is TRBV7-9, the J call TRBJ2-7, with D perhaps TRBD2 (6 bases). Trimming cost V 5 bases and J 3 bases, with 20 bases left between them. Germline CDR1 is SEHNR and CDR2 is FQNEAQ (reference sequence). This CDR3 is built from 16 residues. The CDR3 is CASSRGPRDLIYEQYF. DNA for the CDR3: TGTGCCAGCAGCCGGGGACCCCGGGACTTAATCTACGAGCAGTACTTC. Based on the CDR3 plus reference TRBV7-9 and TRBJ2-7, the full variable domain is DTGVSQNPRHKITKRGQNVTFRCDPISEHNRLYWYRQTLGQGPEFLTYFQNEAQLEKSRLLSDRFSAERPKGSFSTLEIQRTEQGDSAMYLCASSRGPRDLIYEQYFGPGTRLTVT.

CDR3 nucleotides: TGTGCCAGCAGTTTAGGGTGGGGGGTGACCTATGGCTACACCTTC. Protein sequence: CASSLGWGVTYGYTF. V usage is TRBV28 and J usage is TRBJ1-2; D is perhaps TRBD1 (5 bases). Germline V gene lookup returns CDR1 MDHEN and CDR2 SYDVKM. V lost 2 bases and J 4 bases, leaving 14 bases between the germline ends. The CDR3 covers 15 residues.

This rearrangement joins TRBV5-6 to TRBJ2-1; the match to TRBD1 covers 9 bases. V lost 1 base to trimming and J lost 7 bases; unmatched junction nucleotides: 9. The germline CDR1 and CDR2 sequences are SGHDT and YYEEEE. CDR3 length: 16 residues. The CDR3 protein is CASSLRDRVLGNEQFF. The CDR3 DNA reads as TGTGCCAGCAGCTTGCGGGACAGGGTTTTAGGTAATGAGCAGTTCTTC.